This T cell receptor beta chain comes out of a study of blood T cell repertoires in COVID-19. Study at large: Samples representing acute and convalescent COVID-19 were sourced from the United States, Italy and Spain. The analysed material was cDNA or gDNA that came from T cells, B-cell-depleted T cells, or PBMCs.

Sequencing used immunoSEQ multiplex PCR; TCRdb keeps in-frame clones, though not all of them. The repertoire consists of roughly 83,000 clones, with 85% to 90% occurring once and the leading ten covering under 8.5%. With V trimmed by 5 bases and J by 6 bases, 5 bases remained unmatched. Germline loops: CDR1 SNHLY, CDR2 FYNNEI. This CDR3 is 13 amino acids long. Sequenced: peripheral blood. This TCR derives from an elderly man with active or convalescent COVID-19. V is TRBV2 and J is TRBJ1-2; TRBD1 matches 8 bases. The CDR3 nucleotides read TGTGCCAGCAGTCCGGACAGGGTGGATGGCTACACCTTC. Amino acids: CASSPDRVDGYTF.